A single T cell receptor beta chain is shown here with its context. The data originate from a study of T cells in narcolepsy. Sequenced by immunoSEQ multiplex PCR; TCRdb stores in-frame clones only, minus some. This table holds roughly 30,000 clones, 70% to 90% found once. The CDR3 has 11 amino acids. Per the germline V gene, CDR1 is MNHEY and CDR2 is SVGAGI. J gave up 10 bases and V 5 bases, and 4 bases lay outside the gene matches. V usage is TRBV6-5 and J usage is TRBJ1-1; 7 bases are shared with TRBD1. Material: memory (CD45RA-) CD4+ T cells from blood. The receptor's source is a human donor in good health. In DNA form, the CDR3 reads TGTGCCAGCAGTCGAGCAGGGGGAGCTTTCTTT. Protein: CASSRAGGAFF.